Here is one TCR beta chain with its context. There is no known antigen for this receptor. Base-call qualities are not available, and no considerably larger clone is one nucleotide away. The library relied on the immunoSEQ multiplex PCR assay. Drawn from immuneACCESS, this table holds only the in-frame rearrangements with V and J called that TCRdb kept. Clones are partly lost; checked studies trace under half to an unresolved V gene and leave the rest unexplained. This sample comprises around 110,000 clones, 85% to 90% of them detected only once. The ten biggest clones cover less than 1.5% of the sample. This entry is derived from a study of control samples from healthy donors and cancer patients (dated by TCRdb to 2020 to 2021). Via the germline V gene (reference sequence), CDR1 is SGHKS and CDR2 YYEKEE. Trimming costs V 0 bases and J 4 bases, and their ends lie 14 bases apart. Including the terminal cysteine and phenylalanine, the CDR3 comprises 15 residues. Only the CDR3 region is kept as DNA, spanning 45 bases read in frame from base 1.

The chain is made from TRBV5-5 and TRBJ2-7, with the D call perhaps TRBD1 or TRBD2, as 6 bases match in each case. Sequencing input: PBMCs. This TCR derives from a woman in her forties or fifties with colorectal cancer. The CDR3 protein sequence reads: CASSLGGGHGYEQYF. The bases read TGTGCCAGCAGCTTGGGTGGGGGGCATGGGTACGAGCAGTACTTC.